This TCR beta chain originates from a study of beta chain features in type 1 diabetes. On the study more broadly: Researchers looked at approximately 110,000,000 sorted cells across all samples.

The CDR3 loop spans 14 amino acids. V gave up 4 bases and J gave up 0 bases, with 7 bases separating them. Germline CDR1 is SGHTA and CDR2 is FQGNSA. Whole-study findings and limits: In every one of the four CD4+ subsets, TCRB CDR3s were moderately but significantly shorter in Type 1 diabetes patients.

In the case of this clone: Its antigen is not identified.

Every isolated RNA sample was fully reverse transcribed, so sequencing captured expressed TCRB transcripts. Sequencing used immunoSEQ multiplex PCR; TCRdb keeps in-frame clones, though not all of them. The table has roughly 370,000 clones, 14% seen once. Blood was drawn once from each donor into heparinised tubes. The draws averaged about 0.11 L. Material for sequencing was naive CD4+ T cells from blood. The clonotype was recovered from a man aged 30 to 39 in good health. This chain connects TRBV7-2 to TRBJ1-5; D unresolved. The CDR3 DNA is TGTGCCAGCAGCTCGGCTTTTAGCAATCAGCCCCAGCATTTT. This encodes CASSSAFSNQPQHF.